The 22 T cell receptor beta chains given below trace back to one sample, sequenced in a study of T cells in Graves' hyperthyroidism and ophthalmopathy. The CDR3 regions of TCR beta were amplified from RNA transcripts. The HTBI set primed first-round TCR CDR3 RT-PCR. A single record per CDR3 protein comes from TCRdb applying MiXCR to the multiplex PCR reads. The profile covers more than 500,000 distinct CDR3 sequences, with about 16% appearing a single time and around 32% taken by the ten largest. Sequencing was done on a sample of blood. The receptors come from a woman aged 25 to 39 with Graves' ophthalmopathy.

This clonotype was detected ten times or more. V gene TRBV27 combines with J gene TRBJ2-2; 10 nucleotides agree with TRBD2. Trimming took 5 bases from V and 6 from J; bases not matched to a gene: 9. CDR1 and CDR2 from the germline V gene are MNHEY and SMNVEV (reference sequence). The CDR3 consists of 16 residues. The CDR3 sequence: CASSPPPSGRAGELFF. DNA of the CDR3: TGTGCCAGCAGTCCGCCCCCGAGCGGGAGGGCCGGGGAGCTGTTTTTT.

This clonotype has at least ten counts. The V gene is TRBV20-1, the J gene TRBJ2-1; D gene uncertain. CDR3 length equals 12 residues. The germline gives CDR1 DFQATT, CDR2 SNEGSKA (reference sequence). V gave up 3 bases and J gave up 7 bases, with 10 bases separating them. The CDR3 nucleotides read TGCAGTGCTAGCCCGGGTCGTAATGAGCAGTTCTTC. Translation: CSASPGRNEQFF.

Note on this clonotype: This may be a read error: a much more frequent sequence differs by one nucleotide. The chain joins TRBV7-8 to TRBJ2-1; 10 bases agree with TRBD2. The CDR3 runs 16 residues. CDR1 and CDR2 from the germline V gene are SGHVS and FQNEAQ. The CDR3, as DNA: TGTGCCAACAGCTTACGACTAGCGGGTAAGTCTGCTGAGCAGTTCTTC. Its translation: CANSLRLAGKSAEQFF.

The J gene is TRBJ2-3, the V gene TRBV28; TRBD2 matches 12 bases. The J segment lost 1 base and the V segment lost 4 bases, leaving 15 bases of the junction unmatched. The germline CDR1 and CDR2 sequences are MDHEN and SYDVKM. The CDR3 runs to 20 residues. The DNA for the CDR3 is TGTGCCAGCAGTTCTCCCCGGGCTAGCGGGAGGGTATCTGGCACAGATACGCAGTATTTT. Translating gives CASSSPRASGRVSGTDTQYF.

The rearrangement joins TRBV3-1 to TRBJ2-6; no clear D gene. This CDR3 spans 17 amino acids. The V and J ends lost 7 bases and 0 bases respectively, with 16 bases between them. Germline V gene sequence: CDR1 LGHDT, CDR2 YNNKEL (reference sequence). The CDR3 loop is CASTPRYNRSGANVLTF. CDR3 DNA sequence: TGTGCCAGCACCCCACGTTACAACCGCTCTGGGGCCAACGTCCTGACTTTC.

This clonotype was recorded at least ten times. The V and J genes are TRBV28 and TRBJ1-1, with D perhaps TRBD1 (6 bases). The CDR3 contains 13 residues. V lost 6 bases to trimming and J lost 3 bases, with 11 bases between them. Germline values: CDR1 MDHEN, CDR2 SYDVKM. The CDR3, as DNA: TGTGCCAGCAGACCGGACAGATACACTGAAGCTTTCTTT. It specifies CASRPDRYTEAFF.

At least ten counts were recorded for this clonotype. This chain links TRBV7-2 with TRBJ2-7; D ambiguous. Trimming removed 5 bases at V and 9 bases at J, with 14 bases between. Germline-derived CDR1 and CDR2 are SGHTA and FQGNSA. The CDR3 length is 12 residues. CDR3 DNA: TGTGCCAGCAGCCCCGCACAGTCGCGGCAGTACTTC. It yields the protein CASSPAQSRQYF.

V is TRBV7-9 and J is TRBJ1-5; D unclear. Trimming stripped 4 bases from V and 0 bases from J, with 13 bases between. CDR1 and CDR2 from the germline V gene are SEHNR and FQNEAQ (reference sequence). This CDR3 is built from 16 residues. The CDR3 region is CASSSEQFNSNQPQHF. The CDR3 region has the DNA TGTGCCAGCAGCTCGGAACAGTTCAATAGCAATCAGCCCCAGCATTTT.

The V call is TRBV30, the J call TRBJ2-7; D may be TRBD1 (6 bases). CDR3 length: 13 residues. Trimming cost V 2 bases and J 4 bases, with 12 bases left between them. CDR1 and CDR2 (germline): GTSNPN, SVGIG (reference sequence). The CDR3, as DNA: TGTGCCTGGAGTTACAGGGTCCAATACGAGCAGTACTTC. Protein sequence: CAWSYRVQYEQYF.

The rearrangement joins TRBV6-2 or TRBV6-3 to TRBJ2-7, with unresolved D. The CDR3 extends over 13 amino acids. Looked up from germline, CDR1 is MNHEY and CDR2 is SVGEGT. Trimming took off 10 bases at V and 0 bases at J, with 13 bases between the two ends. CDR3 bases: TGTGCCATCCGCGGTTCCGACTCCTACGAGCAGTACTTC. This gives the protein CAIRGSDSYEQYF.

This clonotype has a count of ten or more. The chain joins TRBV28 to TRBJ1-1; D is ambiguous. The germline V gene encodes CDR1 MDHEN and CDR2 SYDVKM. This CDR3 comprises 11 residues. The germline V and J ends were trimmed by 7 bases and 4 bases, with 7 bases remaining between them. DNA of the CDR3: TGTGCCAGCACGGACGCCACTGAAGCTTTCTTT. Residues: CASTDATEAFF.

This clonotype was picked up a small number of times. The chain couples TRBV24-1 to TRBJ2-3; D not certain. V lost 1 base and J lost 1, with 5 bases in between. Germline values: CDR1 KGHDR, CDR2 SFDVKD. The CDR3 extends over 14 amino acids. In nucleotides, the CDR3 is TGTGCCACCAGTGATTTCGGTCGCACAGATACGCAGTATTTT. Translating it yields CATSDFGRTDTQYF.

The chain has TRBV29-1 and TRBJ2-1, with unresolved D. The germline V gene has CDR1 SQVTM and CDR2 ANQGSEA. CDR3 length: 12 residues. V lost 1 base and J lost 8, with 9 bases in between. The CDR3 nucleotides are TGCAGCGTTGAAGTCCAACCTCATGAGCAGTTCTTC. Its translation: CSVEVQPHEQFF.

This clonotype was picked up many times. The chain combines TRBV3-1 with TRBJ2-1; TRBD1 agrees at 9 bases. The germline V gene has CDR1 LGHDT and CDR2 YNNKEL (reference sequence). The length of the CDR3 is 14 residues. J lost 5 bases, V lost 3 bases, and 2 bases had no gene match. CDR3 protein: CASSHRDRDNEQFF. DNA of the CDR3: TGTGCCAGCAGCCACCGGGACAGGGACAATGAGCAGTTCTTC.

Ten or more counts support this clonotype. J is TRBJ2-1 and V is TRBV2, with D uncertain. Germline assignment: CDR1 SNHLY and CDR2 FYNNEI. V shed 11 bases and J shed 1 base, with 15 bases lying between them. The CDR3 sequence is 14 residues long. The DNA of the CDR3 is TGTGCCGCAGTGGGTCCCGTTTCCTACAATGAGCAGTTCTTC. This sequence encodes CAAVGPVSYNEQFF.

The chain employs TRBV24-1 and TRBJ1-2, with D uncertain. Germline V gene lookup returns CDR1 KGHDR and CDR2 SFDVKD. The germline V and J ends were trimmed by 11 bases and 4 bases, with 10 bases remaining between them. The CDR3 has 11 amino acids. The CDR3 nucleotides read TGTGCCAGCACTCGAGGCTATGGCTACACCTTC. Translated, it gives CASTRGYGYTF.

Many counts were recorded for this clonotype. The chain employs TRBV7-2 and TRBJ2-1; D might be TRBD2 (6 bases). Germline V CDR1 and CDR2: SGHTA, FQGNSA. V shed 3 bases and J shed 8 bases, with 17 bases lying between them. The CDR3 covers 15 residues. This chain's CDR3 is CASSFSSGAVYEQFF. For the CDR3, the DNA is TGTGCCAGCAGCTTTAGTAGCGGAGCCGTCTATGAGCAGTTCTTC.

There are a few counts of this clonotype. This chain links TRBV10-3 with TRBJ1-5, with TRBD1 matching 7 bases. Germline CDR1 ENHRY, CDR2 SYGVKD. This CDR3 has 15 amino acids. Germline trimming cut 6 bases from V and 4 bases from J; bases unmatched to any gene: 9. CDR3 DNA sequence: TGTGCCATCAGCACGACAGGGACGGTGAATCAGCCCCAGCATTTT. As protein: CAISTTGTVNQPQHF.

This chain connects TRBV12-3 or TRBV12-4 to TRBJ2-3; D unclear. The CDR3 spans 11 residues. V shed 2 bases and J shed 14 bases, with 11 bases lying between them. The CDR3 DNA reads as TGTGCCAGCAGTTTAAATGGCCGGGCGTATTTT. Translation gives CASSLNGRAYF.

The chain is built from TRBV15 and TRBJ2-2, with 7 bases fitting TRBD2. The J segment lost 2 bases and the V segment lost 5 bases, leaving 14 bases of the junction unmatched. Germline CDR1 is LNHNV and CDR2 is YYDKDF (reference sequence). The CDR3 length is 18 residues. The CDR3 DNA reads as TGTGCCACCAGCGGCAGACTAGCACTTACCCCTAACACCGGGGAGCTGTTTTTT. This sequence encodes CATSGRLALTPNTGELFF.

This clonotype was observed many times. The chain links TRBV20-1 to TRBJ2-5; no firm D call. Germline V gene data show CDR1 as DFQATT and CDR2 as SNEGSKA (reference sequence). Trimming stripped 0 bases from V and 0 bases from J, with 8 bases between. This CDR3 comprises 14 residues. The CDR3 here is CSARDLGNQETQYF. The CDR3 nucleotides are TGCAGTGCTAGAGATTTGGGGAACCAAGAGACCCAGTACTTC.

Only a few counts were recorded for this clonotype. V usage is TRBV6-1 and J usage is TRBJ2-5; tentative D call: TRBD2 (6 bases). The CDR3 is 13 residues long. Trimming left V 7 bases short and J 5 bases short, with 14 bases between. In germline, CDR1 is MNHNS, CDR2 SASEGT. The CDR3 DNA reads TGTGCCAGCAAAAGGACTGGGAGGGAGACCCAGTACTTC. This translates into CASKRTGRETQYF.